The 26 T cell receptor beta chains in this list originate from one sample, sequenced in a study of monozygotic twins with inflammatory bowel disease. TCRdb re-analyzed the 5' RACE reads; it lists each CDR3 protein once, without DNA. Its clone listing holds around 380,000 distinct CDR3 sequences. Sequenced input: blood. These receptors originate from a human donor with ulcerative colitis or Crohn's disease, or a healthy co-twin of an affected twin (not recorded which).

CDR3 loop: CASSLERVYNEQFF. The V call is TRBV5-1, the J call TRBJ2-1. Germline values: CDR1 SGHRS, CDR2 YFSETQ. The CDR3 is 14 amino acids. The variable domain in full, with the rest retrieved from reference TRBV5-1 and TRBJ2-1, is KAGVTQTPRYLIKTRGQQVTLSCSPISGHRSVSWYQQTPGQGLQFLFEYFSETQRNKGNFPGRFSGRQFSNSRSEMNVSTLELGDSALYLCASSLERVYNEQFFGPGTRLTVL.

The chain combines TRBV3-1 with TRBJ1-1. The CDR3 loop spans 15 amino acids. Germline CDR1 is LGHDT and CDR2 is YNNKEL (reference sequence). The CDR3 here is CASSQVGGARTEAFF.

This chain links TRBV9 with TRBJ2-5; TCRdb picks TRBD1, but there is no DNA to check that call. The CDR3 is made up of 14 amino acids. From germline, CDR1 is SGDLS and CDR2 YYNGEE. The CDR3 sequence is CASRRVGAGETQYF.

V gene TRBV2 combines with J gene TRBJ1-2; as DNA is missing, the TRBD1 call by TCRdb cannot be tested. The CDR3 has 12 amino acids. Germline CDR1 reads SNHLY; CDR2 reads FYNNEI. The chain's CDR3 is CASSETGGGYTF.

The chain has TRBV30 and TRBJ1-2; as DNA is missing, the TRBD1 call by TCRdb cannot be tested. The germline gives CDR1 GTSNPN, CDR2 SVGIG (reference sequence). This CDR3 region has 12 residues. The CDR3 is CAWSPFTGGYTF.

The gene calls are TRBV9 and TRBJ1-1; absent DNA, TCRdb's TRBD1 call cannot be checked. CDR1 and CDR2 (germline): SGDLS, YYNGEE. The CDR3 has 16 amino acids. The CDR3 is CASTVQQGQHGTEAFF.

The rearrangement links TRBV6-1 to TRBJ2-5; as DNA is missing, the TRBD1 call by TCRdb cannot be tested. This CDR3 has 13 amino acids. Germline V gene data show CDR1 as MNHNS and CDR2 as SASEGT. CDR3: CASSRAHQETQYF.

The chain combines TRBV3-1 with TRBJ1-2; TCRdb reports TRBD1, a call that lacks DNA to check it against. Per germline, CDR1 LGHDT and CDR2 YNNKEL (reference sequence). This CDR3 region has 14 residues. CDR3 residues: CASSPWTDNYGYTF.

This sequence joins TRBV20-1 and TRBJ1-4; the D call from TCRdb, TRBD1, cannot be confirmed without DNA. From germline, CDR1 is DFQATT and CDR2 SNEGSKA (reference sequence). The CDR3 consists of 13 residues. The CDR3 is CSAARGADEKLFF.

The V gene is TRBV5-1, the J gene TRBJ2-7; TCRdb's assignment of TRBD1 cannot be checked, as there is no DNA. Germline CDR1 SGHRS, CDR2 YFSETQ. The CDR3 is made up of 14 amino acids. CDR3 protein: CASSTGTGSREQYF.

The gene calls are TRBV30 and TRBJ1-1; TCRdb proposes TRBD1, but this gene call is untestable without DNA. The CDR3 is 13 amino acids. Germline CDR1 GTSNPN, CDR2 SVGIG (reference sequence). This CDR3 is CAWSSPWGTEAFF.

The chain is built from TRBV5-4 and TRBJ2-1. Germline loops: CDR1 SGHNT, CDR2 YYREEE (reference sequence). The CDR3 covers 14 residues. The CDR3 protein is CASSSGNTYNEQFF.

The CDR3 spells CAWRPGLAVIGVEQFF. The chain has TRBV30 and TRBJ2-1; lacking DNA, the TRBD2 call made by TCRdb goes unchecked. Germline CDR1 and CDR2: GTSNPN and SVGIG (reference sequence). This CDR3 is 16 amino acids long.

The chain couples TRBV5-1 to TRBJ2-2; TCRdb returns TRBD1, unconfirmable since there is no DNA. CDR3 size: 16 residues. Germline V gene lookup returns CDR1 SGHRS and CDR2 YFSETQ. This chain's CDR3 is CASSRQGPSNTGELFF.

The genes are TRBV29-1 and TRBJ2-1; the TRBD2 assignment by TCRdb is unverifiable without DNA. The CDR3 spans 16 residues. The V gene's germline CDR1 is SQVTM and CDR2 ANQGSEA. The chain's CDR3 is CSVPGTSGGIYNEQFF.

The chain is built from TRBV20-1 and TRBJ1-5; TCRdb picks TRBD1, but there is no DNA to check that call. This CDR3 has 18 residues. Germline CDR1 is DFQATT and CDR2 is SNEGSKA (reference sequence). The CDR3 region is CSAPTGTTNLYSNQPQHF.

The V gene is TRBV28, the J gene TRBJ1-6; TCRdb names TRBD1, which stays unverified in the absence of DNA. Looked up from germline, CDR1 is MDHEN and CDR2 is SYDVKM. The CDR3 is 14 amino acids. CDR3 amino acids: CASQRGGEDSPLHF.

This chain connects TRBV20-1 to TRBJ1-5. The V gene's germline CDR1 is DFQATT and CDR2 SNEGSKA (reference sequence). The CDR3 length is 13 residues. This chain's CDR3 is CSARLFGTAAQHF.

V is TRBV4-3 and J is TRBJ2-7. The CDR3 covers 14 residues. CDR1 and CDR2 from the germline V gene are LGHNA and YSLEER. The chain's CDR3 is CASSQDLTIYEQYF.

The V and J genes are TRBV5-8 and TRBJ2-1; the D gene TCRdb calls, TRBD1, cannot be checked with no DNA. The CDR3 extends over 15 amino acids. The germline gives CDR1 SGHTS, CDR2 YDEGEE. The CDR3 loop is CASSPGRGLYNEQFF.

The chain carries TRBV27 and TRBJ2-5; the TCRdb D gene call, TRBD1, has no DNA to confirm it. This CDR3 has 15 amino acids. Germline CDR1 is MNHEY and CDR2 is SMNVEV (reference sequence). The CDR3 reads CASSPSSGAEGTQYF.

The rearrangement uses TRBV27 and TRBJ1-4; TCRdb outputs TRBD1, but without DNA this stays unchecked. This CDR3 has 15 residues. CDR1 is MNHEY, CDR2 SMNVEV, per germline (reference sequence). CDR3: CASSDTPRGNEKLFF.

The chain carries TRBV15 and TRBJ1-2. This CDR3 is 14 amino acids long. Germline V CDR1 and CDR2: LNHNV, YYDKDF (reference sequence). The CDR3 is CATSRNSLNYGYTF.

The J gene is TRBJ2-3, the V gene TRBV12-3 or TRBV12-4; TCRdb reports TRBD1, a call that lacks DNA to check it against. The CDR3 has 15 amino acids. CDR3 amino acids: CASSPLRAFADTQYF.

The chain uses TRBV20-1 and TRBJ1-4. The CDR3 is 12 residues long. Per germline, CDR1 DFQATT and CDR2 SNEGSKA (reference sequence). The CDR3 loop is CSAVRTDEKLFF.

This chain uses TRBV4-3 with TRBJ2-5; there is no DNA to check the TCRdb D call of TRBD1. Germline values: CDR1 LGHNA, CDR2 YSLEER. CDR3 length: 16 amino acids. CDR3 sequence reads: CASSPEGRGPQETQYF.